One sample yielded the 15 T cell receptor beta chains listed below, sequenced in a study of blood T cell repertoires in COVID-19. Assay used: immunoSEQ multiplex PCR; TCRdb lists only in-frame clones, some missing. The repertoire holds about 380,000 clones, 88% seen once, with roughly 1.2% in the top ten. Sample: PBMCs or T cells enriched from blood (not recorded which). These receptors were collected from a young woman who had recovered from COVID-19.

The chain is built from TRBV7-9 and TRBJ2-7; no definite D call. The CDR3 sequence is 13 residues long. The V and J ends lost 3 bases and 5 bases respectively, with 11 bases between them. Germline CDR1 reads SEHNR; CDR2 reads FQNEAQ (reference sequence). Here the CDR3 reads CASSFLNADEQYF. The CDR3 nucleotides are TGTGCCAGCAGCTTCTTAAATGCGGACGAGCAGTACTTC.

V usage is TRBV6-6 and J usage is TRBJ2-7, with 7 bases identical to TRBD1. CDR1 and CDR2 (germline): MNHNY, SVGAGI (reference sequence). The trim removed 6 bases at V and 6 bases at J, leaving 2 bases unmatched. This CDR3 has 11 residues. The CDR3 bases are TGTGCCAGCAGCTACAGGGGCGAGCAGTACTTC. It is translated as CASSYRGEQYF.

The chain carries TRBV3-1 (or the pseudogene TRBV3-2) and TRBJ1-6, with TRBD1 identical over 7 bases. Trimming at V came to 4 bases and at J to 8 bases, leaving 2 bases not matched to a gene. The CDR3 covers 13 residues. Germline V CDR1 and CDR2: LGHDT, YNNKEL (reference sequence). This CDR3 reads CASSRDRDSPLHF. In DNA, the CDR3 is TGTGCCAGCAGCCGCGACAGGGATTCACCCCTCCACTTT.

This clone occurred once. V is TRBV28 and J is TRBJ2-5, with 7 bases fitting TRBD2. Germline V lookup: CDR1 MDHEN, CDR2 SYDVKM. This CDR3 contains 16 residues. The V gene end was trimmed by 6 bases and the J gene end by 5 bases; junction bases not matched to a gene: 15. The CDR3 spells CASRRTRPTVTETQYF. The CDR3 region has the DNA TGTGCCAGCAGACGGACTAGGCCCACTGTTACGGAGACCCAGTACTTC.

This chain connects TRBV3-1 (or the pseudogene TRBV3-2) to TRBJ1-2; TRBD1 is a possible D gene (5 bases). V was shortened by 4 bases and J by 9 bases, with 15 bases between the two germline ends. This CDR3 region has 13 residues. Germline CDR1 is LGHDT and CDR2 is YNNKEL (reference sequence). The CDR3 spells CASSPKGRESYTF. The CDR3 coding sequence is TGTGCCAGCAGCCCCAAGGGGCGCGAGAGCTACACCTTC.

V gene TRBV5-5 combines with J gene TRBJ2-2; D gene uncertain. V was trimmed by 2 bases and J by 4 bases, leaving 27 bases between them. Germline CDR1 and CDR2: SGHKS and YYEKEE (reference sequence). The length of the CDR3 is 20 residues. CDR3 region: CASSFMPGSITVKGTGELFF. The CDR3 coding sequence is TGTGCCAGCAGCTTTATGCCAGGAAGTATTACGGTTAAAGGCACCGGGGAGCTGTTTTTT.

V is TRBV18 and J is TRBJ1-5, with TRBD1 identical over 9 bases. CDR3 length: 15 amino acids. Germline values: CDR1 KGHSH, CDR2 LQKENI. J gave up 7 bases and V 3 bases, and 7 bases lay outside the gene matches. The CDR3 protein is CASSPGQGELQPQHF. CDR3 DNA sequence: TGTGCCAGCTCACCGGGACAGGGAGAATTGCAGCCCCAGCATTTT.

CDR3 sequence (DNA): TGTGCCAGCAGCTTTTTACAGGCGACCTTCTATGGCTACACCTTC. Translated: CASSFLQATFYGYTF. The V gene is TRBV11-2, the J gene TRBJ1-2; D is possibly TRBD1 (5 bases). The CDR3 has 15 amino acids. The V gene's germline CDR1 is SGHAT and CDR2 FQNNGV. V lost 3 bases to trimming and J lost 4 bases, with 15 bases between them.

The rearrangement links TRBV4-2 to TRBJ2-7; 10 bases fit TRBD1. J gave up 4 bases and V 1 base, and 7 bases lay outside the gene matches. The CDR3 loop spans 16 amino acids. Germline V CDR1 and CDR2: LGHNA, YNFKEQ. CDR3 sequence reads: CASSQVVQGQGYEQYF. The CDR3 nucleotides are TGTGCCAGCAGCCAAGTAGTACAGGGACAGGGGTACGAGCAGTACTTC.

This clone occurred a few times. In DNA, the CDR3 is TGTGCCAGTAGTATAAGCTTAACAGGGGACAGCAATCAGCCCCAGCATTTT. It specifies CASSISLTGDSNQPQHF. This chain connects TRBV19 to TRBJ1-5; 7 positions match TRBD1. The germline V gene encodes CDR1 LNHDA and CDR2 SQIVND (reference sequence). The CDR3 loop spans 17 amino acids. The ends lost 2 bases at V and 1 base at J; junction bases unmatched: 8.

The gene calls are TRBV27 and TRBJ2-3; 11 nucleotides match TRBD2. This CDR3 is built from 16 residues. The V gene's germline CDR1 is MNHEY and CDR2 SMNVEV (reference sequence). Trimming took 7 bases from V and 6 from J; bases not matched to a gene: 12. CDR3 in DNA: TGTGCCAGCACCCCACCCCGGGCTAGCGGGGGGGATACGCAGTATTTT. This encodes CASTPPRASGGDTQYF.

This chain uses TRBV18 with TRBJ2-7; 7 bases line up with TRBD1. The CDR3 covers 14 residues. Germline loops: CDR1 KGHSH, CDR2 LQKENI. The trim removed 3 bases at V and 4 bases at J, leaving 6 bases unmatched. This chain's CDR3 is CASSPAQGVYEQYF. DNA of the CDR3: TGTGCCAGCTCACCGGCCCAGGGGGTGTACGAGCAGTACTTC.

The chain uses TRBV7-3 and TRBJ2-2, with TRBD2 identical over 11 bases. The CDR3 runs to 17 residues. V shed 4 bases, J shed 4 bases, and the junction held 8 bases outside the gene matches. Germline V lookup: CDR1 SGHTA, CDR2 FQGTGA. The CDR3 nucleotides are TGTGCCAGCAGCTCCATGGCGGGACTAGCGGCCACCGGGGAGCTGTTTTTT. Amino acid sequence: CASSSMAGLAATGELFF.

V usage is TRBV4-1 and J usage is TRBJ2-7; TRBD2 matches at 7 bases. CDR1 is MGHRA and CDR2 is YSYEKL in the germline V gene. V was pared by 2 bases and J by 3 bases, with 7 bases of the junction left unmatched. CDR3 length: 15 amino acids. CDR3 sequence (DNA): TGCGCCAGCAGCCAATACCGGGACTATTACTACGAGCAGTACTTC. It is translated as CASSQYRDYYYEQYF.

The J gene is TRBJ1-1, the V gene TRBV10-3; 10 positions match TRBD1. This CDR3 has 16 residues. Germline-derived CDR1 and CDR2 are ENHRY and SYGVKD. With 3 bases clipped from V and 0 bases from J, the junction kept 4 bases outside the gene matches. The CDR3: CAISEEGQGLNTEAFF. The CDR3 DNA reads as TGTGCCATCAGTGAAGAGGGACAGGGGTTGAACACTGAAGCTTTCTTT.